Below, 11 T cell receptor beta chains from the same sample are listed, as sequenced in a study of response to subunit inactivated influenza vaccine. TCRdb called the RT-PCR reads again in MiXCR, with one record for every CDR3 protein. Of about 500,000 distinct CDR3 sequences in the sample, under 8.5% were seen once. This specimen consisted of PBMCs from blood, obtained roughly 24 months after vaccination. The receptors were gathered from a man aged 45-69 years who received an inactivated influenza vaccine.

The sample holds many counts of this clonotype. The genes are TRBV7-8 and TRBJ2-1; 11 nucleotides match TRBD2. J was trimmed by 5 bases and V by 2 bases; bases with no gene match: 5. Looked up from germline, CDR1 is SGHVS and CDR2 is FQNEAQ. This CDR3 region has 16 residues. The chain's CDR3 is CASSLSASGGHNEQFF. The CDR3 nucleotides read TGTGCCAGCAGCTTAAGTGCTAGCGGGGGGCACAATGAGCAGTTCTTC.

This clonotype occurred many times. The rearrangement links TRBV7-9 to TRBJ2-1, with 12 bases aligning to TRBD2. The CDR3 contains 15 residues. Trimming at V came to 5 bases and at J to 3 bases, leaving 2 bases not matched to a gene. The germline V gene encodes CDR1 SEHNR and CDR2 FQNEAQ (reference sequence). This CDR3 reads CASSILAGGYNEQFF. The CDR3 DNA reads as TGTGCCAGCAGCATACTAGCGGGGGGCTACAATGAGCAGTTCTTC.

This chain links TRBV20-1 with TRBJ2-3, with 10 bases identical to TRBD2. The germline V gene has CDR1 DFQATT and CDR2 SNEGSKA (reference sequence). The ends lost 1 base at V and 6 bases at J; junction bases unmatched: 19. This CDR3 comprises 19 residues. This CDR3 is CSARGTPRTSGPMGDTQYF. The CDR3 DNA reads TGCAGTGCTAGAGGCACCCCCCGGACTAGCGGCCCCATGGGGGATACGCAGTATTTT.

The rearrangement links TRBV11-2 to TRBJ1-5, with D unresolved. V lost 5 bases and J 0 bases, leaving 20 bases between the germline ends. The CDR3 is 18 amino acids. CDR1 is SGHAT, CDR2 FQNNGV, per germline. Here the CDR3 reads CASSLLVGRTNSNQPQHF. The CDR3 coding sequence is TGTGCCAGCAGCCTCTTGGTGGGTCGGACTAATAGCAATCAGCCCCAGCATTTT.

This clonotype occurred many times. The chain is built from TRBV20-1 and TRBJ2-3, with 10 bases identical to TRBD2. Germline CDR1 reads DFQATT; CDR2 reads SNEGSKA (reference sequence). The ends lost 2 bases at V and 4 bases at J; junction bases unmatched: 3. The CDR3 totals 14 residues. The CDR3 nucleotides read TGCAGTGCTAGATCTCTAGCGGGAGCAGATACGCAGTATTTT. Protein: CSARSLAGADTQYF.

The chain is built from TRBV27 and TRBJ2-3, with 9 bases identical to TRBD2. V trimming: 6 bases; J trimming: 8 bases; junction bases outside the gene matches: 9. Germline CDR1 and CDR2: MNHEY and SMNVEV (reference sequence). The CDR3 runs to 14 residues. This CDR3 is CASRPGLALVTQYF. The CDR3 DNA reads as TGTGCCAGCAGACCGGGACTAGCTCTAGTTACGCAGTATTTT.

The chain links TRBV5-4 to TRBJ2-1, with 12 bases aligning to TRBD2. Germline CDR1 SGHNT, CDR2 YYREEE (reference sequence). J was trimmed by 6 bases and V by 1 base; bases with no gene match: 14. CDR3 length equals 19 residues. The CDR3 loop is CASSLRLAGEGVRRNEQFF. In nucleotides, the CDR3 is TGTGCCAGCAGCTTGAGACTAGCGGGAGAAGGGGTTCGGCGCAATGAGCAGTTCTTC.

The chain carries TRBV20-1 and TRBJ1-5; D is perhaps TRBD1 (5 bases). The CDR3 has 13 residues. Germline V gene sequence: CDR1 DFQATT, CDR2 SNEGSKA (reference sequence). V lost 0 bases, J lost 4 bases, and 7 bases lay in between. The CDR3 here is CSARDRENQPQHF. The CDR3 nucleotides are TGCAGTGCTAGAGACAGGGAGAATCAGCCCCAGCATTTT.

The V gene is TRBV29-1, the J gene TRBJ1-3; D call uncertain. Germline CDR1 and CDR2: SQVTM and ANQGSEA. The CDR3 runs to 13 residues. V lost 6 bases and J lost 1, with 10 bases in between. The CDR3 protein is CSVAGRSGNTIYF. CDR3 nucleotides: TGCAGCGTCGCTGGCAGGTCTGGAAACACCATATATTTT.

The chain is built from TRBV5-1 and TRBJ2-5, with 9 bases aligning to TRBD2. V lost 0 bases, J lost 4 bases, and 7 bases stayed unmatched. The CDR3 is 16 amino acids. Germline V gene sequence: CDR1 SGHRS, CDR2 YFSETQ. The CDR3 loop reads CASSLVGSGSPETQYF. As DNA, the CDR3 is TGCGCCAGCAGCTTGGTTGGTAGCGGGAGCCCAGAGACCCAGTACTTC.

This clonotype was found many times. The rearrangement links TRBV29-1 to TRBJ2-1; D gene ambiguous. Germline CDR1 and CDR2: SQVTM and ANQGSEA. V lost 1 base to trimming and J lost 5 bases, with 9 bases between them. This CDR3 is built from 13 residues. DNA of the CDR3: TGCAGCGTTGAAGGATCCCCCCACAATGAGCAGTTCTTC. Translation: CSVEGSPHNEQFF.